This TCR beta chain appears in the sequencing data of a study of regulatory T cells in long-lasting Graves disease. Notes on the study in general: TRBV28, TRBJ1-2 and TRBJ2-5 were favored in persistent disease.

CDR3 regions were amplified by Arm-PCR using iRepertoire HTBI primers to build TCR beta libraries. From the multiplex PCR reads, TCRdb called clonotypes with MiXCR, one entry per CDR3 protein. This table has about 220,000 distinct CDR3 sequences, about 16% appearing once. From germline, CDR1 is SGDLS and CDR2 YYNGEE. The V end lost 3 bases, the J end lost 2 bases, and 14 bases lay between the germline ends. CDR3 length: 15 amino acids. Noted time point: newly diagnosed GD, antithyroid drugs for less than 3 months. The TCR library used RNA extracted from PBMCs. To note about this clonotype: Its matching antigen is unknown.

The TCR sequence derives from a female donor with Graves disease. V gene TRBV9 combines with J gene TRBJ1-1; D is perhaps TRBD1 (5 bases). The sequenced sample was peripheral blood mononuclear cells (PBMCs), obtained at new diagnosis, from a patient treated with antithyroid drugs. The CDR3 nucleotides are TGTGCCAGCAGCGCCTACCGGACACACAACACTGAAGCTTTCTTT. Protein: CASSAYRTHNTEAFF.